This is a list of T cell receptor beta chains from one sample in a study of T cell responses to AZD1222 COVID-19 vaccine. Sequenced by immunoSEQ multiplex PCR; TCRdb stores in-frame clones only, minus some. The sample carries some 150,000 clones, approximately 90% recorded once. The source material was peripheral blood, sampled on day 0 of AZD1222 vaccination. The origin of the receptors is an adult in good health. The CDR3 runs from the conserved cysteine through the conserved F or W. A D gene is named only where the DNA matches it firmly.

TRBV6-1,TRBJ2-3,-,CASSEALDTQYF,TGTGCCAGCAGTGAAGCGCTAGATACGCAGTATTTT
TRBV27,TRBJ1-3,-,CASSPAPGPSGNTIYF,TGTGCCAGCAGTCCGGCTCCGGGCCCCTCTGGAAACACCATATATTTT
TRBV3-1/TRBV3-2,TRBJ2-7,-,CANWLSATSDEQYF,TGTGCCAACTGGCTGTCCGCCACCTCAGACGAGCAGTACTTC
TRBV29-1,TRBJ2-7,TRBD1,CSVIDRVGLRF,TGCAGCGTTATCGACAGGGTGGGCTTGAGATTC
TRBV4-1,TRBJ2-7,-,CASSQGRHEQYF,TGCGCCAGCAGCCAAGGCCGCCACGAGCAGTACTTC
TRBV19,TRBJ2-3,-,CASSTGQKSPQYF,TGTGCCAGTAGTACAGGACAGAAAAGTCCGCAGTATTTT
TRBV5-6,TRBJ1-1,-,CASSHPGRRIEAFF,TGTGCCAGCAGCCACCCCGGCCGGCGTATTGAAGCTTTCTTT
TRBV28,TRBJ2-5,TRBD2,CASSRGVAGRVETQYF,TGTGCCAGCAGCCGGGGGGTAGCGGGGAGGGTAGAGACCCAGTACTTC
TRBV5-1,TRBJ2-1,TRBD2,CASSLGRLAGAYNEQFF,TGCGCCAGCAGCTTGGGAAGGTTAGCGGGGGCCTACAATGAGCAGTTCTTC
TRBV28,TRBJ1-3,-,CASSSPHDSVSGNTIYF,TGTGCCAGCAGTTCCCCTCACGACAGTGTCTCTGGAAACACCATATATTTT